This record concerns one TCR beta chain sequence. Its antigen is currently unknown. The data were taken from a study of shared clonotypes between healthy human individuals. About the study: A donor's plate count was three for CD4 naive and three for CD4 memory; CD8 naive had two and CD8 memory one.

This CDR3 is 13 amino acids long. Germline-derived CDR1 and CDR2 are KGHSH and LQKENI. V gave up 6 bases and J gave up 7 bases, with 10 bases separating them. Assay used: immunoSEQ multiplex PCR; TCRdb lists only in-frame clones, some missing. The table includes roughly 1,100,000 clones, around four fifths detected once. Broader study findings: Lower generation probabilities were found for non-shared clonotypes than for those shared by all four donors.

The sample was memory CD4+ T cells sorted from blood. Stated subset: CD45RA-negative fraction. The J gene is TRBJ1-6, the V gene TRBV18; D possibly corresponds to TRBD1 (5 bases). This TCR derives from a young man in good health. CDR3 nucleotide sequence: TGTGCCAGCTCTCGGGACGGGAATTCACCCCTCCACTTT. This translates into CASSRDGNSPLHF.